Shown below are 15 T cell receptor beta chains from a single sample sequenced in a study of blood T cell repertoires in COVID-19 (dated by TCRdb to about 2020). Libraries were built with the immunoSEQ multiplex PCR assay. The clones in this table, taken by TCRdb from immuneACCESS, are in-frame only. Not every clone is retained; where verified, under half of the shortfall comes from an unresolved V gene, and the cause of the rest is unknown. The sample table records about 180,000 clones; 85% to 90% of these occur just once. Jointly, the top ten make up 2.5% to 3.5% of the sample. Material: peripheral blood. All receptors come from a woman aged 25-40 years with active or convalescent COVID-19.

This sequence joins TRBV7-2 and TRBJ1-6, with D hard to call. The CDR3 length is 16 residues. Trimming took off 4 bases at V and 2 bases at J, with 12 bases between the two ends. CDR1 SGHTA and CDR2 FQGNSA come from the germline V gene. CDR3 coding DNA: TGTGCCAGCAGCTCGACCCAGGTCACCTATAATTCACCCCTCCACTTT. This encodes CASSSTQVTYNSPLHF.

This chain joins TRBV30 and TRBJ1-3; D is unclear. The V end was cut by 5 bases, the J end by 2 bases, with 7 bases between. Germline values: CDR1 GTSNPN, CDR2 SVGIG (reference sequence). The CDR3 has 12 residues. CDR3 in DNA: TGTGCCTGGTCTGGAGCTGGAAACACCATATATTTT. This codes for CAWSGAGNTIYF.

The rearrangement links TRBV6-5 to TRBJ2-7, with a possible D match to TRBD2 (5 bases). Trimming removed 6 bases at V and 3 bases at J, with 18 bases between. Germline V CDR1 and CDR2: MNHEY, SVGAGI. The CDR3 loop spans 15 amino acids. The CDR3 loop reads CASSPPEAGFYEQYF. The CDR3 DNA follows: TGTGCCAGCAGCCCCCCAGAGGCGGGCTTCTACGAGCAGTACTTC.

This chain links TRBV12-3 or TRBV12-4 with TRBJ2-1, with D possibly matching TRBD2 (6 bases). The CDR3 has 13 residues. V was pared by 5 bases and J by 11 bases, with 16 bases between. As DNA, the CDR3 is TGTGCCAGCAGTCCGGGGACTCGCCGAAAGCAGTTCTTC. Protein: CASSPGTRRKQFF.

The chain couples TRBV7-8 to TRBJ2-1; TRBD1 aligns across 8 bases. CDR3 length equals 15 residues. Germline V CDR1 and CDR2: SGHVS, FQNEAQ. Trimming cost V 5 bases and J 2 bases; bases outside gene matches: 5. The CDR3 here is CASSKGQATYNEQFF. The CDR3 DNA sequence: TGTGCCAGCAGCAAGGGACAGGCCACCTACAATGAGCAGTTCTTC.

CDR3 sequence (DNA): TGTGCCAGCAGTGAGACCGGGACAGGTGGGTACGAGCAGTACTTC. This gives the protein CASSETGTGGYEQYF. The chain links TRBV6-1 to TRBJ2-7, with TRBD1 matching over 8 bases. This CDR3 spans 15 amino acids. The ends lost 3 bases at V and 4 bases at J; junction bases unmatched: 8. Germline CDR1 and CDR2: MNHNS and SASEGT.

The gene calls are TRBV18 and TRBJ1-6; D is possibly TRBD1 (5 bases). In germline, CDR1 is KGHSH, CDR2 LQKENI. The CDR3 has 14 residues. Trimming shortened V by 3 bases and J by 4 bases, and 7 bases separated the two germline ends. This chain's CDR3 is CASSPTEYNSPLHF. The DNA for the CDR3 is TGTGCCAGCTCACCGACAGAGTATAATTCACCCCTCCACTTT.

Only one count was recorded for this clone. This chain joins TRBV3-1 (or the pseudogene TRBV3-2) and TRBJ1-2; D might be TRBD1 (5 bases). Germline V gene sequence: CDR1 LGHDT, CDR2 YNNKEL (reference sequence). The CDR3 runs 15 residues. Trimming left V 4 bases short and J 5 bases short, with 17 bases between. This CDR3 reads CASSRTGDAIYGYTF. The CDR3 region has the DNA TGTGCCAGCAGCCGTACAGGAGACGCTATTTATGGCTACACCTTC.

CDR3 nucleotide sequence: TGTGCCAGCAGCCTTCGACAGGGAATGACTAATGAGCAGTTCTTC. Translated, it gives CASSLRQGMTNEQFF. The chain couples TRBV13 to TRBJ2-1; TRBD1 aligns across 7 bases. The CDR3 sequence is 15 residues long. Germline CDR1 is PRHDT and CDR2 is FYEKMQ (reference sequence). J was trimmed by 7 bases and V by 5 bases; bases with no gene match: 11.

The chain joins TRBV29-1 to TRBJ1-2; D is unresolved. Trimming removed 7 bases from V and 0 bases from J, with 9 bases in between. The germline gives CDR1 SQVTM, CDR2 ANQGSEA. The CDR3 has 12 amino acids. The CDR3 DNA reads TGCAGCGGTAAGACTGCTAACTATGGCTACACCTTC. Residues: CSGKTANYGYTF.

The genes are TRBV28 and TRBJ2-1; 12 positions agree with TRBD2. The CDR3 loop spans 15 amino acids. Germline CDR1 is MDHEN and CDR2 is SYDVKM. V lost 2 bases and J lost 9; bases outside the gene matches: 5. The CDR3: CASSLPGLAGREQFF. CDR3 nucleotide sequence: TGTGCCAGCAGTTTACCAGGACTAGCGGGACGTGAGCAGTTCTTC.

The rearrangement joins TRBV10-3 to TRBJ2-1, with 12 bases that match TRBD2. V gave up 10 bases and J gave up 7 bases; unmatched junction bases: 11. This CDR3 comprises 15 residues. Germline values: CDR1 ENHRY, CDR2 SYGVKD. In nucleotides, the CDR3 is TGTGCCACCAGACTGGGGACTAGCGGGCCGAATGAGCAGTTCTTC. Amino acid sequence: CATRLGTSGPNEQFF.

The V and J genes are TRBV5-1 and TRBJ1-3; 10 positions match TRBD1. CDR1 and CDR2 from the germline V gene are SGHRS and YFSETQ. J was trimmed by 11 bases and V by 0 bases; bases with no gene match: 5. This CDR3 has 14 residues. CDR3 in amino acids: CASSLGGTGDAIYF. The CDR3, as DNA: TGCGCCAGCAGCTTGGGTGGGACAGGGGACGCCATATATTTT.

The rearrangement uses TRBV19 and TRBJ2-5; no reliable D call. V lost 2 bases, J lost 5 bases, and 9 bases lay in between. This CDR3 spans 13 amino acids. CDR1 is LNHDA, CDR2 SQIVND, per germline (reference sequence). CDR3 DNA sequence: TGTGCCAGTAGTATACTAGTGGGTGAGACCCAGTACTTC. It yields the protein CASSILVGETQYF.

This clone was detected a few times. The J gene is TRBJ1-2, the V gene TRBV3-1 (or the pseudogene TRBV3-2); D is undetermined. The V and J ends lost 0 bases and 7 bases respectively, with 18 bases between them. In germline, CDR1 is LGHDT, CDR2 YNNKEL (reference sequence). The CDR3 runs to 16 residues. The CDR3 DNA reads as TGTGCCAGCAGCCAAGATTCGGGCGGGGTGAGAGGTGGCTACACCTTC. It encodes CASSQDSGGVRGGYTF.